This T cell receptor beta chain was captured by sequencing in a study of blood T cell repertoires in COVID-19 (dated by TCRdb to 2019 to 2021). About the full investigation: Samples from collaborators originated in the United States, Italy and Spain and spanned both the acute and convalescent phases of COVID-19. The material from the prospective study consisted of cDNA or gDNA derived from T cells, B-cell-depleted T cells, or PBMCs. Deeply sampled blood TCRbeta repertoires from subjects exposed to, actively infected with, or recovered from COVID-19 were included in the dataset. The repertoires were released in a freely available public database intended as a resource for research on the immune response to SARS-CoV-2. Samples came from the ongoing ImmuneRACE study (first 160 participants) plus 1,254 subjects from 6 global collaborators. A de-identified subject ID, COVID-19 status, age in years and sex were almost always included in the sample metadata. Where HLA class I and class II types were available, the types were taken from metadata supplied by the sample provider, not from assay-based typing. Study-level results and caveats: The quantity of clinical and demographic metadata differed by source and by participant and was supplied without curation.

TCRbeta CDR3 regions were amplified from genomic DNA by means of the immunoSEQ Assay, a bias-controlled multiplex PCR. In the source study's methods: Within the assay, amplification of reference gene primers was used to estimate how many nucleated cells each sample contained. To quantify the absolute abundance of each unique TCRbeta CDR3 rearrangement, sequence reads were collapsed and filtered. For each sample, productive Simpson clonality was calculated as the square root of Simpson's diversity index over productive rearrangements. TCRdb retrieved this table from immuneACCESS and kept in-frame rearrangements only. Not all clones are present; in checked studies, unresolved V genes account for under half, and no reason is known for the remainder. The DNA was the basis for D and trimming; V, J and clone size are from that table. This sample is represented by fewer than 300,000 clones; approximately 86% of them were singletons. The ten largest make up approximately 9.4% of the sample.

Another Seattle source contributed samples from volunteer blood donors who had recovered from COVID-19. Collaborating institutions collected whole blood in K2EDTA tubes following their own protocols. For TCRbeta analysis, collaborators shipped samples as frozen whole blood, isolated PBMCs, or DNA extracted from either of those sample types. After removal of 0 bases from V and 2 bases from J, the junction retains 2 bases not matched to a gene. From its cysteine to its phenylalanine, the CDR3 spans 16 amino acids. Only the CDR3 part of the read is kept: 48 bases, read in frame from the first base. Per the germline V gene, LGHNA is the CDR1 and YSLEER is the CDR2. In its sample, this clone was seen a few times. No antigen is known for it. No base quality information exists; no much larger clone differs at one position.

The TCR sequence derives from a middle-aged man who had recovered from COVID-19. The chain is assembled from TRBV4-3 and TRBJ2-5; 11 bases in the junction line up with TRBD2. Sequenced: peripheral blood. The CDR3 protein is CASSQDPSGRQETQYF. The base sequence is TGCGCCAGCAGCCAAGACCCTAGCGGGAGGCAAGAGACCCAGTACTTC.